These 2 T cell receptor beta chains were all obtained from the same sample, sequenced in a study of blood T cell repertoires in COVID-19. Profiling relied on immunoSEQ multiplex PCR, and the TCRdb table lists in-frame clones only, not all of them. The repertoire includes more than 150,000 clones, about 88% of them detected once, and around 2.7% sits in the top ten. Sequenced: peripheral blood. These TCRs come from a man aged 35-49 years with active or convalescent COVID-19.

This clone was picked up many times. J is TRBJ1-2 and V is TRBV19; a weak D match, TRBD1 (6 bases). There are 15 residues in the CDR3. Germline V gives CDR1 LNHDA, CDR2 SQIVND (reference sequence). V was shortened by 7 bases and J by 7 bases, with 22 bases between the two germline ends. The CDR3 sequence: CASTTPVGGATGYTF. The DNA for the CDR3 is TGTGCCAGTACCACACCCGTTGGGGGGGCTACTGGCTACACCTTC.

V is TRBV19 and J is TRBJ2-5; D is perhaps TRBD2 (6 bases). V gave up 6 bases and J gave up 5 bases, with 7 bases separating them. This CDR3 comprises 11 residues. Per germline, CDR1 LNHDA and CDR2 SQIVND (reference sequence). The CDR3: CASRGGETQYF. The CDR3 DNA sequence: TGTGCCAGTAGGGGGGGTGAGACCCAGTACTTC.